Below are 31 T cell receptor beta chains sequenced from a single sample in a study of immune evolution from preneoplasia to lung adenocarcinoma. TCRdb keeps only in-frame clones here, not all; method: immunoSEQ multiplex PCR. Of 7,000 or so clones listed, 65% to 80% were seen once; the top ten hold 6.5%. Sequencing was done on a sample of FFPE lung adenocarcinoma in situ tissue. These TCRs come from a person aged 55-79 years with lung adenocarcinoma.

A few counts support this clone. This chain links TRBV18 with TRBJ2-1; TRBD1 agrees at 12 bases. The CDR3 extends over 16 amino acids. V was clipped by 4 bases and J by 4 bases; unmatched bases: 5. Germline lookup yields CDR1 KGHSH and CDR2 LQKENI. CDR3 region: CASSLQGQGAYNEQFF. In nucleotides, the CDR3 is TGTGCCAGCTCACTTCAGGGACAGGGGGCTTACAATGAGCAGTTCTTC.

The chain is built from TRBV7-3 and TRBJ2-1; unclear D gene. Germline V CDR1 and CDR2: SGHTA, FQGTGA. V shed 1 base and J shed 1 base, with 14 bases lying between them. The CDR3 length is 17 residues. The DNA of the CDR3 is TGTGCCAGCAGCTTAAGTATGTTTGGGTTTTCCTACAATGAGCAGTTCTTC. The encoded protein is CASSLSMFGFSYNEQFF.

In this sample, this clone turned up a few times. The chain employs TRBV21-1 and TRBJ2-7; the DNA was not compared with TRBD2, the D call given in the table. TRBV21-1 is tagged as a pseudogene. This CDR3 spans 18 amino acids. In DNA, the CDR3 is TGTGCCAGCAGCAAAGGCGGCAGGAAGGAGGATTGGTCCTACGAGCAGTACTTC. Its protein product is CASSKGGRKEDWSYEQYF.

The V call is TRBV9, the J call TRBJ2-1; TRBD1 matches at 7 bases. The germline CDR1 and CDR2 sequences are SGDLS and YYNGEE. The CDR3 has 15 amino acids. The V and J ends lost 3 bases and 5 bases, in that order; junction bases with no gene match: 8. The CDR3 reads CASSGQGNVDNEQFF. The CDR3 bases are TGTGCCAGCAGCGGACAGGGAAATGTTGACAATGAGCAGTTCTTC.

The J gene is TRBJ2-5, the V gene TRBV7-9; D may be TRBD1 (7 bases). This CDR3 contains 15 residues. Germline CDR1 is SEHNR and CDR2 is FQNEAQ (reference sequence). Trimming removed 6 bases from V and 5 bases from J, with 19 bases in between. CDR3 sequence reads: CASSPALQGRETQYF. In DNA, the CDR3 is TGTGCCAGCAGTCCAGCCCTACAGGGGAGGGAGACCCAGTACTTC.

Points on this clone: At one of its ends the junction is not consistent with the germline gene, which may arise from a read error. V and J are TRBV4-1 and TRBJ1-4; TRBD1 aligns across 7 bases. The germline V gene has CDR1 MGHRA and CDR2 YSYEKL. There are 12 residues in the CDR3. CDR3 in DNA: TGCGCCAGCAGCCCAGACAGGGTAAGGGTTCGGTTT. It specifies CASSPDRVRVRF.

The CDR3: CASKVPTQETQYF. CDR3 nucleotide sequence: TGCGCCAGCAAGGTCCCGACACAAGAGACCCAGTACTTC. The V call is TRBV10-2, the J call TRBJ2-5; D unresolved. The CDR3 is made up of 13 amino acids. Trimming pared 7 bases from V and 2 bases from J, leaving 11 bases between. Germline-derived CDR1 and CDR2 are WSHSY and SAAADI.

The V gene is TRBV5-5, the J gene TRBJ2-2; 10 bases fit TRBD1. The CDR3 consists of 16 residues. V was pared by 1 base and J by 6 bases, with 6 bases of the junction left unmatched. CDR1 and CDR2 from the germline V gene are SGHKS and YYEKEE (reference sequence). As DNA, the CDR3 is TGTGCCAGCAGCTTGTCTCAGGGACAGGGGTCCGGGGAGCTGTTTTTT. As protein: CASSLSQGQGSGELFF.

The chain links TRBV6-6 to TRBJ1-2; 7 positions agree with TRBD1. The CDR3 extends over 13 amino acids. The trim removed 7 bases at V and 4 bases at J, leaving 6 bases unmatched. Germline V lookup: CDR1 MNHNY, CDR2 SVGAGI (reference sequence). CDR3 residues: CASIMTGSYGYTF. The CDR3, as DNA: TGTGCCAGCATCATGACAGGGTCCTATGGCTACACCTTC.

The chain is built from TRBV28 and TRBJ1-3; no firm D call. CDR3 length: 11 residues. Germline CDR1 reads MDHEN; CDR2 reads SYDVKM. The V and J ends lost 10 bases and 2 bases respectively, with 6 bases between them. The CDR3 protein is CANFPGNTIYF. DNA for the CDR3: TGTGCCAACTTTCCTGGAAACACCATATATTTT. The entire variable domain, with the rest obtained from reference TRBV28 and TRBJ1-3, is as follows: DVKVTQSSRYLVKRTGEKVFLECVQDMDHENMFWYRQDPGLGLRLIYFSYDVKMKEKGDIPEGYSVSREKKERFSLILESASTNQTSMYLCANFPGNTIYFGEGSWLTVV.

V usage is TRBV19 and J usage is TRBJ1-6; no clear D. CDR1 and CDR2 (germline): LNHDA, SQIVND (reference sequence). This CDR3 has 14 amino acids. Trimming shortened V by 6 bases and J by 10 bases, and 16 bases separated the two germline ends. The CDR3 here is CASSEWGERSPLHF. The CDR3 DNA reads TGTGCCAGTAGCGAATGGGGAGAACGCTCACCCCTCCACTTT.

The V call is TRBV9, the J call TRBJ2-3, with TRBD1 matching 8 bases. This CDR3 has 18 residues. Per germline, CDR1 SGDLS and CDR2 YYNGEE. V dropped 4 bases and J dropped 5; count of bases not matched to a gene: 18. CDR3 residues: CASSKNPPMPGGRDTQYF. Written as DNA, the CDR3 is TGTGCCAGCAGCAAGAACCCTCCTATGCCAGGGGGCAGAGATACGCAGTATTTT.

This chain uses TRBV29-1 with TRBJ2-1; 11 bases are shared with TRBD2. The CDR3 runs to 14 residues. With 5 bases clipped from V and 3 bases from J, the junction kept 3 bases outside the gene matches. Germline CDR1 SQVTM, CDR2 ANQGSEA. The CDR3 region has the DNA TGCAGCGTTTTTGGACTAGCGGGCTACAATGAGCAGTTCTTC. Amino acid sequence: CSVFGLAGYNEQFF.

This rearrangement joins TRBV2 to TRBJ1-4, with TRBD1 as a possible D gene (6 bases). The CDR3 runs to 14 residues. The germline CDR1 and CDR2 sequences are SNHLY and FYNNEI. V was pared by 6 bases and J by 5 bases, with 13 bases between. The CDR3 reads CASRVDRLNEKLFF. CDR3 sequence (DNA): TGTGCCAGCAGGGTAGACAGGCTGAATGAAAAACTGTTTTTT.

This clone was seen only once. The chain links TRBV6-5 to TRBJ2-5; 9 nucleotides match TRBD1. This CDR3 spans 13 amino acids. V was pared by 6 bases and J by 4 bases, with 3 bases of the junction left unmatched. Germline-derived CDR1 and CDR2 are MNHEY and SVGAGI. In DNA, the CDR3 is TGTGCCAGCAGCACGGACAGGGGAGAGACCCAGTACTTC. Translated: CASSTDRGETQYF.

The chain recombines TRBV2 with TRBJ2-7; D call uncertain. Germline CDR1 reads SNHLY; CDR2 reads FYNNEI. Trimming shortened V by 7 bases and J by 0 bases, and 10 bases separated the two germline ends. This CDR3 is 13 amino acids long. CDR3 in amino acids: CASTWAYSYEQYF. CDR3 DNA sequence: TGTGCCAGCACTTGGGCATACTCCTACGAGCAGTACTTC. The whole variable domain, filled in from reference TRBV2 and TRBJ2-7, reads EPEVTQTPSHQVTQMGQEVILRCVPISNHLYFYWYRQILGQKVEFLVSFYNNEISEKSEIFDDQFSVERPDGSNFTLKIRSTKLEDSAMYFCASTWAYSYEQYFGPGTRLTVT.

The chain uses TRBV18 and TRBJ1-1, with 7 bases matching TRBD1. Germline loops: CDR1 KGHSH, CDR2 LQKENI. This CDR3 has 16 residues. Unmatched junction bases numbered 7, after V lost 3 bases and J lost 0 bases. In DNA form, the CDR3 reads TGTGCCAGCTCACCTGCCGAGGACAGGATGAACACTGAAGCTTTCTTT. Residues: CASSPAEDRMNTEAFF.

This clone was found once. The chain links TRBV5-4 to TRBJ2-7; D is unresolved. V was shortened by 4 bases and J by 2 bases, with 10 bases between the two germline ends. The germline V gene has CDR1 SGHNT and CDR2 YYREEE (reference sequence). The CDR3 extends over 13 amino acids. The CDR3 DNA sequence: TGTGCCAGCAGCCTACAGAATACCTACGAGCAGTACTTC. Protein sequence: CASSLQNTYEQYF.

The chain joins TRBV4-1 to TRBJ2-7; no definite D call. The V end lost 0 bases, the J end lost 5 bases, and 14 bases lay between the germline ends. CDR1 MGHRA and CDR2 YSYEKL come from the germline V gene. The CDR3 contains 15 residues. The CDR3 nucleotides are TGCGCCAGCAGCCAAGATCCCCGGTTTTTACACGAGCAGTACTTC. Protein sequence: CASSQDPRFLHEQYF.

This rearrangement joins TRBV21-1 to TRBJ2-2; TRBD2, the table's D call, was not compared with the DNA. TRBV21-1 is listed as a pseudogene. The CDR3 contains 13 residues. The CDR3 nucleotides are TGTGCCAGCAGCAAAAGAGCTTCCGGGGAGCTGTTTTTT. Its translation: CASSKRASGELFF.

The chain joins TRBV4-2 to TRBJ2-7; 8 nucleotides agree with TRBD2. Germline CDR1 is LGHNA and CDR2 is YNFKEQ. This CDR3 contains 19 residues. Trimming took 0 bases from V and 4 from J; bases not matched to a gene: 17. The CDR3 protein is CASSQDSPRSSGGDYEQYF. CDR3 nucleotides: TGTGCCAGCAGCCAAGATTCTCCCCGGAGCTCCGGGGGGGATTACGAGCAGTACTTC.

This rearrangement joins TRBV9 to TRBJ2-2, with 7 bases matching TRBD2. Germline V CDR1 and CDR2: SGDLS, YYNGEE. The CDR3 is 17 amino acids. The V gene end was trimmed by 2 bases and the J gene end by 3 bases; junction bases not matched to a gene: 10. CDR3 amino acids: CASSVAGGGWDTGELFF. CDR3 nucleotides: TGTGCCAGCAGCGTGGCCGGCGGGGGTTGGGACACCGGGGAGCTGTTTTTT. The whole variable domain, remainder taken from reference TRBV9 and TRBJ2-2, is DSGVTQTPKHLITATGQRVTLRCSPRSGDLSVYWYQQSLDQGLQFLIQYYNGEERAKGNILERFSAQQFPDLHSELNLSSLELGDSALYFCASSVAGGGWDTGELFFGEGSRLTVL.

The chain joins TRBV5-4 to TRBJ2-1; D unresolved. The CDR3 is 15 amino acids. Between the trimmed V and J ends, which lost 4 bases and 0 bases, there was a span of 11 bases. CDR1 and CDR2 (germline): SGHNT, YYREEE (reference sequence). The CDR3, as DNA: TGTGCCAGCAGCACTAACACGTTCTCCTACAATGAGCAGTTCTTC. It translates to CASSTNTFSYNEQFF.

This CDR3 reads CASSLLPGSNTGELFF. CDR3 DNA: TGTGCCAGCAGCCTCCTCCCAGGTTCGAACACCGGGGAGCTGTTTTTT. V usage is TRBV11-2 and J usage is TRBJ2-2; no definite D call. This CDR3 is built from 16 residues. With 5 bases removed from V and 0 bases from J, the gap between germline ends came to 13 bases. Germline lookup yields CDR1 SGHAT and CDR2 FQNNGV.

In this sample, this clone turned up once. The chain recombines TRBV18 with TRBJ1-6; unclear D gene. Trimming left V 1 base short and J 0 bases short, with 16 bases between. The CDR3 consists of 19 residues. Germline-derived CDR1 and CDR2 are KGHSH and LQKENI. CDR3 amino acids: CASSPLGSTLSSYNSPLHF. Here the CDR3 DNA reads TGTGCCAGCTCACCACTAGGGTCGACCCTGAGCTCCTATAATTCACCCCTCCACTTT.

The rearrangement joins TRBV6-1 to TRBJ1-5, with a tentative D call TRBD1 (6 bases). The germline V gene has CDR1 MNHNS and CDR2 SASEGT. Trimming pared 4 bases from V and 0 bases from J, leaving 25 bases between. CDR3 size: 20 residues. The CDR3 nucleotides read TGTGCCAGCAGTGTCACCTTCCCGGGGGGGGGCATCATTAGCAATCAGCCCCAGCATTTT. This gives the protein CASSVTFPGGGIISNQPQHF.

This sequence joins TRBV11-2 and TRBJ1-6, with D unresolved. The CDR3 has 13 amino acids. Germline CDR1 reads SGHAT; CDR2 reads FQNNGV. Trimming cost V 1 base and J 6 bases, with 4 bases left between them. CDR3 protein: CASSLASNSPLHF. In nucleotides, the CDR3 is TGTGCCAGCAGCTTAGCGAGTAATTCACCCCTCCACTTT.

This rearrangement joins TRBV7-9 to TRBJ1-2; D unclear. CDR1 SEHNR and CDR2 FQNEAQ come from the germline V gene (reference sequence). This CDR3 is built from 15 residues. Trimming took off 5 bases at V and 0 bases at J, with 13 bases between the two ends. The CDR3 DNA sequence: TGTGCCAGCAGCAGTAAGACACCAACTAACTATGGCTACACCTTC. Protein sequence: CASSSKTPTNYGYTF.

This sequence joins TRBV2 and TRBJ2-4; D might be TRBD1 or TRBD2, each matching 6 bases. V lost 4 bases and J lost 5, with 18 bases in between. Germline V gene lookup returns CDR1 SNHLY and CDR2 FYNNEI. This CDR3 is 16 amino acids long. The CDR3 bases are TGTGCCAGCAGTGGGCGGGGCACGGGGGCGGAAAACATTCAGTACTTC. It specifies CASSGRGTGAENIQYF.

The rearrangement joins TRBV10-1 to TRBJ1-2; possible D gene TRBD1, 6 bases. Trimming removed 1 base at V and 8 bases at J, with 11 bases between. The CDR3 totals 13 residues. The germline V gene encodes CDR1 WNHNN and CDR2 SYGVQD (reference sequence). CDR3 loop: CASSELGAGGYTF. Here the CDR3 DNA reads TGCGCCAGCAGTGAGTTGGGGGCTGGAGGCTACACCTTC.

V and J are TRBV12-5 and TRBJ1-6; D gene uncertain. Trimming removed 1 base from V and 7 bases from J, with 8 bases in between. The CDR3 spans 14 residues. Germline loops: CDR1 LGHNT, CDR2 FRNRAP. The CDR3: CASGLGSKNSPLHF. For the CDR3, the DNA is TGTGCTAGTGGTTTGGGCAGCAAAAATTCACCCCTCCACTTT. Full variable domain (rest looked up from reference TRBV12-5 and TRBJ1-6): DARVTQTPRHKVTEMGQEVTMRCQPILGHNTVFWYRQTMMQGLELLAYFRNRAPLDDSGMPKDRFSAEMPDATLATLKIQPSEPRDSAVYFCASGLGSKNSPLHFGNGTRLTVT.